The rows below give T cell receptor beta chains drawn from one sample of a study of OX40 agonist ivuxolimab in advanced cancers. Clones were read by immunoSEQ multiplex PCR, and TCRdb kept only the in-frame ones, dropping some. The sample consists of over 70,000 clones, about 93% of them appearing once. The input for sequencing was CD4+ or CD8+ T cells sorted from blood, taken in a trial of the OX40 agonist ivuxolimab. The receptors were sampled from an adult with an advanced solid tumor such as melanoma, head and neck, liver or kidney cancer. Each CDR3 is given without its conserved first and last residue. Clone size is stated in some rows and not others, as once, few, many or a class when expanded.

v_call	clone_size	j_call	cdr3_aa
TRBV27	once	TRBJ2-7	ASSLDGQYQDEQY
TRBV29-1	.	TRBJ2-7	SVEGWTGSSYEQY
TRBV19	.	TRBJ2-6	ASREQGGLAGVGANVLT
TRBV5-6	.	TRBJ2-2	ASSLRGRYLTGELF
TRBV7-6	.	TRBJ2-7	ASSLVLAGAMEY
TRBV19	.	TRBJ1-1	ASSAPGPEAF
TRBV5-1	.	TRBJ2-5	ASSLAGETQY
TRBV5-4	.	TRBJ1-1	ASSAGDIEAF
TRBV19	.	TRBJ2-7	ASSLVAGENEQY
TRBV27	.	TRBJ2-7	ASSPGTSGVEQY
TRBV14	.	TRBJ1-1	ASSQGGVMNTEAF
TRBV28	.	TRBJ1-2	ASSPQTGGYYGYT
TRBV6-6	.	TRBJ2-2	ASTLWVGTTGELF
TRBV13	.	TRBJ2-7	ASSLGFLYEQY
TRBV6-5	.	TRBJ2-7	ASSRQVYYEQY
TRBV27	.	TRBJ1-1	ASSLNGAEAF
TRBV12-2	.	TRBJ2-7	ASRLARQGTYEQY
TRBV6-5	.	TRBJ1-5	ASSHSRGDQPQH
TRBV27	.	TRBJ2-2	ASSWGHSGGELF
TRBV15	.	TRBJ2-7	ATSIGGLVDEQY
TRBV19	once	TRBJ1-2	ASTTGGVNYGYT
TRBV4-1	.	TRBJ2-7	ASSQRDREYEQY
TRBV10-2	.	TRBJ1-5	ASSESGGRYQPQH
TRBV5-4	.	TRBJ2-3	ASSLDYTDTQY
TRBV5-1	.	TRBJ2-7	ASSQLTDYEQY
TRBV10-3	.	TRBJ1-1	AISGTAEAF
TRBV27	.	TRBJ2-1	ASNHLGGQGGGEQF
TRBV5-6	.	TRBJ2-1	ASSPRDSFSYNEQF
TRBV4-2	.	TRBJ2-5	ASSPLGGQETQY
TRBV27	.	TRBJ2-3	ASTLAGGLTDTQY
TRBV19	.	TRBJ2-7	ASSPDLYYEQY
TRBV4-3	.	TRBJ1-5	ASSQDVGTHNQPQH
TRBV4-1	.	TRBJ2-6	ASSQEIVVGANVLT
TRBV4-1	.	TRBJ2-7	ASSHPGQGKYEQY
TRBV6-1	.	TRBJ1-1	ASSEYGGTEAF
TRBV18	.	TRBJ2-7	ASSPARANEQY
TRBV2	.	TRBJ2-7	ASSFNYEQY
TRBV9	.	TRBJ2-1	ASSVWDPSGWSEQF
TRBV19	.	TRBJ2-1	ASSGGHYNEQF
TRBV7-6	.	TRBJ2-7	ASSLLAGYYEQY
TRBV7-2	.	TRBJ2-5	ASSFTLWGPETQY
TRBV5-4	.	TRBJ1-1	ASSFGGTEAF
TRBV27	once	TRBJ2-1	ASSLSGGAYNEQF
TRBV7-9	.	TRBJ2-1	ASSLVAVYNEQF
TRBV4-3	once	TRBJ2-7	ASSQVAGGLPPYEQY
TRBV4-3	.	TRBJ1-1	ASSQVSRPVAEAF
TRBV7-8	.	TRBJ2-7	ASSLWGGLSYEQY
TRBV11-2	.	TRBJ2-7	ASRESGGHSYEQY
TRBV27	.	TRBJ2-4	ASSPSRGAKNIQY
TRBV5-5	.	TRBJ2-2	ASSLVLNTGELF